The 15 T cell receptor beta chains in this list originate from one sample, sequenced in a study of blood T cell repertoires in COVID-19. The assay was immunoSEQ multiplex PCR, and TCRdb's table has in-frame clones only and misses some. The top ten clones hold 0.6% to 0.65% of a sample with 150,000 to 170,000 clones, approximately 85% of them seen once. The source material was peripheral blood. Source of these receptors: a man in his 60s with COVID-19, enrolled during active disease.

About this clone itself: The junction departs from germline at one end; a sequencing error may be responsible. This chain links TRBV30 with TRBJ2-6; D is perhaps TRBD2 (6 bases). The germline V gene has CDR1 GTSNPN and CDR2 SVGIG (reference sequence). The CDR3 consists of 16 residues. CDR3 loop: CAWTGTQPSGANVLTF. As DNA, the CDR3 is TGTGCGTGGACCGGGACTCAGCCCTCTGGGGCCAACGTCCTGACTTTC.

The gene calls are TRBV6-5 and TRBJ1-3, with 8 bases aligning to TRBD1. The CDR3 spans 15 residues. Germline CDR1 MNHEY, CDR2 SVGAGI. The V gene end was trimmed by 6 bases and the J gene end by 4 bases; junction bases not matched to a gene: 8. The CDR3 region has the DNA TGTGCCAGCAGACCGACAGGGGTGGGAGGAAACACCATATATTTT. Encoded protein: CASRPTGVGGNTIYF.

The gene calls are TRBV6-5 and TRBJ1-2; 7 bases map to TRBD1. The germline gives CDR1 MNHEY, CDR2 SVGAGI. The CDR3 is made up of 13 amino acids. The V and J ends lost 5 bases and 4 bases, in that order; junction bases with no gene match: 4. CDR3 in amino acids: CASSLGQAYGYTF. The CDR3 DNA reads TGTGCCAGCAGTCTCGGACAGGCCTATGGCTACACCTTC.

This rearrangement joins TRBV5-1 to TRBJ1-2; TRBD1 might be the D (5 bases). Germline CDR1 SGHRS, CDR2 YFSETQ. The CDR3 length is 13 residues. V lost 4 bases and J 7 bases, leaving 14 bases between the germline ends. The CDR3 loop reads CASSTAQGPGYTF. CDR3 nucleotides: TGCGCCAGCAGCACTGCCCAGGGTCCTGGCTACACCTTC.

The chain recombines TRBV5-1 with TRBJ2-1, with 12 bases aligning to TRBD2. Germline lookup yields CDR1 SGHRS and CDR2 YFSETQ. Germline trimming cut 4 bases from V and 5 bases from J; bases unmatched to any gene: 1. The CDR3 is made up of 14 amino acids. The DNA for the CDR3 is TGCGCCAGCAGCAGGACTAGCGGGAACAATGAGCAGTTCTTC. Protein sequence: CASSRTSGNNEQFF.

The chain employs TRBV2 and TRBJ1-2; D may be TRBD1 (5 bases). V was clipped by 10 bases and J by 7 bases, with 22 bases between them. CDR3 length equals 14 residues. Germline V lookup: CDR1 SNHLY, CDR2 FYNNEI. The CDR3 reads CATTLVGGTVGYTF. The CDR3 coding sequence is TGTGCCACTACACTGGTGGGAGGGACCGTTGGCTACACCTTC.

The rearrangement uses TRBV2 and TRBJ1-1; D might be TRBD1 (6 bases). The CDR3 extends over 14 amino acids. V dropped 1 base and J dropped 2 bases, with 8 bases sitting between them. Per germline, CDR1 SNHLY and CDR2 FYNNEI. The CDR3 DNA sequence: TGTGCCAGCAGTGAAGAACAGGGTAACACTGAAGCTTTCTTT. Its protein product is CASSEEQGNTEAFF.

This clone has only a few counts. The rearrangement joins TRBV5-1 to TRBJ2-7; D is possibly TRBD1 (6 bases). In germline, CDR1 is SGHRS, CDR2 YFSETQ. Trimming removed 4 bases at V and 3 bases at J, with 8 bases between. CDR3 length: 12 amino acids. This CDR3 is CASSTGSYEQYF. The CDR3 DNA is TGCGCCAGCAGCACAGGGAGCTACGAGCAGTACTTC.

The J gene is TRBJ1-1, the V gene TRBV18; D not certain. V was cut by 2 bases and J by 6 bases, with 7 bases left in between. Germline CDR1 and CDR2: KGHSH and LQKENI. This CDR3 has 12 amino acids. CDR3 region: CASSPGVPEAFF. The CDR3 DNA reads as TGTGCCAGCTCACCAGGAGTCCCTGAAGCTTTCTTT.

The V and J genes are TRBV7-2 and TRBJ2-7; 8 bases are shared with TRBD2. There are 15 residues in the CDR3. With 1 base clipped from V and 6 bases from J, the junction kept 8 bases outside the gene matches. CDR1 and CDR2 from the germline V gene are SGHTA and FQGNSA. CDR3 loop: CASSLGVAGPREQYF. The CDR3 DNA sequence: TGTGCCAGCAGCTTAGGAGTAGCGGGGCCTCGCGAGCAGTACTTC.

The rearrangement joins TRBV27 to TRBJ1-2; 11 bases map to TRBD1. The V gene end was trimmed by 3 bases and the J gene end by 6 bases; junction bases not matched to a gene: 9. The CDR3 consists of 16 residues. The germline V gene encodes CDR1 MNHEY and CDR2 SMNVEV (reference sequence). The DNA of the CDR3 is TGTGCCAGCAGTTTTAGTGACAGGACAGGGGGCAATGGCTACACCTTC. The encoded protein is CASSFSDRTGGNGYTF.

J is TRBJ2-7 and V is TRBV6-5; 10 bases map to TRBD1. CDR3 length equals 13 residues. Per germline, CDR1 MNHEY and CDR2 SVGAGI. The V gene end was trimmed by 6 bases and the J gene end by 11 bases; junction bases not matched to a gene: 10. In DNA, the CDR3 is TGTGCCAGCAGCTGGGCCGGGACAGGGGATAAGTACTTC. This codes for CASSWAGTGDKYF.

V gene TRBV7-3 combines with J gene TRBJ2-5; 8 bases are a match to TRBD2. CDR1 and CDR2 from the germline V gene are SGHTA and FQGTGA. Trimming took 6 bases from V and 5 from J; bases not matched to a gene: 5. CDR3 size: 13 residues. This chain's CDR3 is CASSGSGIETQYF. DNA of the CDR3: TGTGCCAGCAGTGGTAGCGGGATCGAGACCCAGTACTTC.

The chain employs TRBV9 and TRBJ2-2; TRBD1 matches at 12 bases. Germline V gives CDR1 SGDLS, CDR2 YYNGEE. Losses at the gene ends were 5 bases for V and 5 bases for J; bases not matched to a gene: 7. The CDR3 is 16 amino acids. CDR3 nucleotide sequence: TGTGCCAGCAGTCCCTGGGGACAGGGGGCGACCGGGGAGCTGTTTTTT. Translation gives CASSPWGQGATGELFF.

The genes are TRBV9 and TRBJ2-3; TRBD2 agrees at 11 bases. V was pared by 3 bases and J by 2 bases, with 5 bases of the junction left unmatched. CDR1 is SGDLS, CDR2 YYNGEE, per germline. The CDR3 runs 16 residues. The CDR3 region is CASSANSGRATDTQYF. In nucleotides, the CDR3 is TGTGCCAGCAGCGCCAATAGCGGGAGGGCCACAGATACGCAGTATTTT.